The 23 T cell receptor beta chains presented below share a single source sample, sequenced in a study of T-cell memory formation after mild COVID-19. A single record per CDR3 protein comes from TCRdb applying MiXCR to the 5' RACE reads. The table records around 500,000 distinct CDR3 sequences, 15% to 20% of them present only once. The sequencing sample was made of PBMCs or a T cell subset sorted from them (not recorded which). These receptors originate from an adult woman who had mild COVID-19 (a few samples of this study predate the infection). Cell type and time point are not known.

The chain couples TRBV7-8 to TRBJ2-4; D is perhaps TRBD1 (6 bases). Germline CDR1 reads SGHVS; CDR2 reads FQNEAQ. This CDR3 contains 15 residues. V gave up 5 bases and J gave up 0 bases, with 11 bases separating them. CDR3 DNA: TGTGCCAGCAGCCCGGGACATTTAGCCAAAAACATTCAGTACTTC. Translating it yields CASSPGHLAKNIQYF.

This clonotype was counted many times. This chain joins TRBV14 and TRBJ2-2; D not certain. Germline-derived CDR1 and CDR2 are SGHDN and FVKESK. The CDR3 is 16 residues long. Trimming stripped 2 bases from V and 1 base from J, with 11 bases between. CDR3 DNA: TGTGCCAGCAGCCAAAGCCCGGGCGGGAACACCGGGGAGCTGTTTTTT. Residues: CASSQSPGGNTGELFF.

This chain connects TRBV25-1 to TRBJ2-7; weak D call: TRBD1 (5 bases). Germline CDR1 and CDR2: MGHDK and SYGVNS. The CDR3 is 11 residues long. With 7 bases removed from V and 3 bases from J, the gap between germline ends came to 7 bases. The CDR3 DNA reads as TGTGCCAGCAAAGGGGTCTACGAGCAGTACTTC. Amino acid sequence: CASKGVYEQYF.

This clonotype has only a few counts. V gene TRBV10-3 combines with J gene TRBJ2-7; tentatively, D is TRBD1 (6 bases). Between the trimmed V and J ends, which lost 3 bases and 2 bases, there was a span of 14 bases. Germline V lookup: CDR1 ENHRY, CDR2 SYGVKD. The CDR3 totals 15 residues. Written as DNA, the CDR3 is TGTGCCATCAGTGAACCCCCAGGGGCCCCCTACGAGCAGTACTTC. Its translation is CAISEPPGAPYEQYF.

Notes on this clonotype: A much larger clonotype is one base distant, so this may be a read error. The chain joins TRBV5-4 to TRBJ2-1, with 9 bases fitting TRBD2. Germline assignment: CDR1 SGHNT and CDR2 YYREEE (reference sequence). V dropped 4 bases and J dropped 4; count of bases not matched to a gene: 6. This CDR3 spans 15 amino acids. Here the CDR3 reads CASSPRLADYNEQFF. In DNA, the CDR3 is TGTGCCAGCAGCCCCCGACTAGCGGATTACAATGAGCAGTTCTTC.

This chain uses TRBV7-6 with TRBJ1-6; D gene ambiguous. CDR3 size: 14 residues. The V and J ends lost 1 base and 10 bases respectively, with 11 bases between them. Germline CDR1 and CDR2: SGHVS and FNYEAQ. This chain's CDR3 is CASSLGTLGSPLHF. CDR3 nucleotides: TGTGCCAGCAGCTTAGGGACCCTAGGGTCACCCCTCCACTTT.

This chain joins TRBV5-4 and TRBJ2-3; 12 bases fit TRBD2. V dropped 4 bases and J dropped 6; count of bases not matched to a gene: 6. CDR3 size: 15 residues. Germline V lookup: CDR1 SGHNT, CDR2 YYREEE (reference sequence). The CDR3 nucleotides read TGTGCCAGCAGCCTACCGGGACTAGCGGGCGATACGCAGTATTTT. Translating gives CASSLPGLAGDTQYF.

This clonotype was found many times. This rearrangement joins TRBV12-3 or TRBV12-4 to TRBJ2-4; the D gene is possibly TRBD1 (6 bases). The CDR3 is made up of 11 amino acids. V lost 6 bases, J lost 7 bases, and 7 bases lay in between. CDR3 sequence: CASRGANIQYF. The CDR3 nucleotides read TGTGCCAGCAGGGGGGCCAACATTCAGTACTTC.

The chain carries TRBV9 and TRBJ2-2, with 12 bases lining up with TRBD2. Looked up from germline, CDR1 is SGDLS and CDR2 is YYNGEE. With V trimmed by 3 bases and J by 7 bases, 13 bases remained unmatched. The CDR3 consists of 18 residues. The CDR3 loop is CASSGDRLAGVAGGELFF. In DNA form, the CDR3 reads TGTGCCAGCAGCGGAGACCGACTAGCGGGAGTTGCGGGCGGGGAGCTGTTTTTT.

This chain links TRBV6-2 or TRBV6-3 with TRBJ1-1; D gene uncertain. Germline lookup yields CDR1 MNHEY and CDR2 SVGEGT. CDR3 length: 13 residues. The V end lost 7 bases, the J end lost 0 bases, and 9 bases lay between the germline ends. The CDR3 is CASKLTVNTEAFF. The CDR3 DNA sequence: TGTGCCAGCAAATTGACGGTGAACACTGAAGCTTTCTTT.

This clonotype appeared a few times. V is TRBV4-1 and J is TRBJ2-7, with D unresolved. The CDR3 sequence is 15 residues long. V lost 2 bases and J 1 base, leaving 12 bases between the germline ends. CDR1 is MGHRA, CDR2 YSYEKL, per germline. The CDR3 DNA sequence: TGCGCCAGCAGCCAAACCCACAGTTTATCCTACGAGCAGTACTTC. It translates to CASSQTHSLSYEQYF.

A few counts support this clonotype. The junction and the germline gene differ at one end; a read error may be behind it. The chain couples TRBV7-2 to TRBJ1-1; 7 nucleotides line up with TRBD1. Germline assignment: CDR1 SGHTA and CDR2 FQGNSA. The CDR3 runs 13 residues. The CDR3 region is CASSSPGRDRTLF. The CDR3, as DNA: TGTGCCAGCAGCTCCCCGGGCCGGGACAGAACATTGTTT.

This clonotype was picked up a small number of times. The V and J genes are TRBV4-1 and TRBJ1-4; TRBD1 agrees at 8 bases. Germline assignment: CDR1 MGHRA and CDR2 YSYEKL. The length of the CDR3 is 16 residues. V dropped 6 bases and J dropped 5; count of bases not matched to a gene: 11. CDR3 protein: CASSRGQGNWNEKLFF. The CDR3 DNA reads TGCGCCAGCAGTCGAGGACAGGGCAATTGGAATGAAAAACTGTTTTTT.

This clonotype was seen only once. The chain links TRBV29-1 to TRBJ1-1; D may be TRBD1 (5 bases). Trimming left V 7 bases short and J 3 bases short, with 9 bases between. The germline V gene has CDR1 SQVTM and CDR2 ANQGSEA. This CDR3 is built from 11 residues. CDR3 DNA: TGCAGCGGGGACTACGACACTGAAGCTTTCTTT. Protein: CSGDYDTEAFF.

This clonotype was seen a few times. An end of the junction differs from the germline gene, which may be a read error. The chain employs TRBV6-1 and TRBJ2-1, with D uncertain. The germline V gene has CDR1 MNHNS and CDR2 SASEGT. This CDR3 contains 17 residues. The CDR3 bases are TGTGCCAGAAGTGAATATGTGGTAATTTCGTCCTACAATGAGCAGTTCTTC. This sequence encodes CARSEYVVISSYNEQFF.

The rearrangement links TRBV7-6 to TRBJ2-1, with 8 bases identical to TRBD1. V lost 5 bases, J lost 9 bases, and 9 bases stayed unmatched. CDR1 and CDR2 (germline): SGHVS, FNYEAQ. This CDR3 is 14 amino acids long. For the CDR3, the DNA is TGTGCCAGCAGCATTGACAGGGGTCCGGGTGAGCAGTTCTTC. It translates to CASSIDRGPGEQFF.

This chain connects TRBV7-9 to TRBJ2-7, with TRBD2 identical over 12 bases. The germline V gene encodes CDR1 SEHNR and CDR2 FQNEAQ (reference sequence). The CDR3 is 18 amino acids. The V and J ends lost 4 bases and 2 bases, in that order; junction bases with no gene match: 12. CDR3 residues: CASSSRTSGTMLAYEQYF. CDR3 coding DNA: TGTGCCAGCAGCTCCCGGACTAGCGGGACCATGTTGGCCTACGAGCAGTACTTC.

The rearrangement joins TRBV21-1 to TRBJ1-4. TRBV21-1 is annotated as a pseudogene. The length of the CDR3 is 21 residues. CDR3 residues: CASSKASYRPSRTATNEKLFF. The CDR3, as DNA: TGTGCCAGCAGCAAAGCGAGCTACAGGCCCTCTCGAACCGCAACTAATGAAAAACTGTTTTTT.

This clonotype was detected ten times or more. The J gene is TRBJ2-7, the V gene TRBV5-1; TRBD1 agrees at 7 bases. Germline CDR1 SGHRS, CDR2 YFSETQ. J lost 5 bases, V lost 4 bases, and 9 bases had no gene match. The CDR3 spans 14 residues. The CDR3 sequence: CASSLDRASDEQYF. The CDR3 DNA is TGCGCCAGCAGCCTCGACAGGGCAAGCGACGAGCAGTACTTC.

Here the CDR3 reads CASSLGQWNYEQYF. The DNA of the CDR3 is TGTGCCAGCAGTTTAGGCCAGTGGAACTACGAGCAGTACTTC. V usage is TRBV12-3 or TRBV12-4 and J usage is TRBJ2-7; D is undetermined. The CDR3 is 14 amino acids. The V and J ends lost 1 base and 3 bases respectively, with 10 bases between them.

This chain connects TRBV30 to TRBJ1-1, with D tentatively TRBD1 (5 bases). From germline, CDR1 is GTSNPN and CDR2 SVGIG (reference sequence). The CDR3 has 11 amino acids. V gave up 1 base and J gave up 7 bases, with 7 bases separating them. In DNA form, the CDR3 reads TGTGCCTGGAGTGGGCAGGGTGAAGCTTTCTTT. Its translation is CAWSGQGEAFF.

Only a few counts were recorded for this clonotype. This chain connects TRBV7-9 to TRBJ2-7; 12 bases align to TRBD2. With 5 bases clipped from V and 2 bases from J, the junction kept 7 bases outside the gene matches. The CDR3 sequence is 16 residues long. Germline V gives CDR1 SEHNR, CDR2 FQNEAQ (reference sequence). The CDR3 reads CASSPRLAGETYEQYF. CDR3 bases: TGTGCCAGCAGCCCTCGACTAGCGGGAGAGACCTACGAGCAGTACTTC.

The chain employs TRBV20-1 and TRBJ2-3; 11 nucleotides match TRBD2. Losses at the gene ends were 6 bases for V and 14 bases for J; bases not matched to a gene: 10. Germline CDR1 is DFQATT and CDR2 is SNEGSKA (reference sequence). The CDR3 loop spans 12 amino acids. The CDR3 coding sequence is TGCAGTGCGACACTAGCGGGGGCTCAGGTGTATTTT. It encodes CSATLAGAQVYF.